This TCR beta chain originates from a study of blood T cell repertoires in COVID-19. About the study: Spain, Italy and the United States supplied samples that represented acute and convalescent COVID-19. Nucleic acid was either cDNA or gDNA, and it came from T cells, B-cell-depleted T cells, or PBMCs.

CDR1 and CDR2 from the germline V gene are MNHNY and SVGAGI (reference sequence). The CDR3 covers 16 residues. The junction had 5 bases not matched to a gene; V was cut back by 0 bases and J by 2 bases. In the study's own analysis: Scientists estimated how many nucleated cells there were by amplifying reference gene primers. Sequenced by immunoSEQ multiplex PCR; TCRdb stores in-frame clones only, minus some. That table furnishes V, J and clone size, whereas the DNA furnished D and trimming. The table has roughly 77,000 clones, 75% to 90% seen once. This clonotype originated in a woman aged 70-85 years with acute or convalescent COVID-19. The sample was peripheral blood. This chain links TRBV6-6 with TRBJ2-7, with 9 bases lining up with TRBD2. In nucleotides, the CDR3 is TGTGCCAGCAGTTACTCGAGCGGGGGGCCCCCCTACGAGCAGTACTTC. It encodes CASSYSSGGPPYEQYF.